This T cell receptor (beta chain) was observed in a study of PD-1 blockade in classical Hodgkin lymphoma. In the study overall: Patients were treated with nivolumab at 3 mg/kg, and this was given intravenously every 2 weeks. Study-level results: TCR diversity rose significantly by C4D1 in CD4+ but not CD8+ cells. Compared with healthy donors, newly diagnosed patients reportedly showed lower baseline TCR diversity. When nivolumab was started under 1 year after ASCT, patients were excluded.

Sample time point: cycle 4 day 1 (C4D1), after more than five weeks of nivolumab. Every single patient, without exception, relapsed after autologous stem cell transplantation, and brentuximab vedotin exposure varied. Purification of CD4+ T cells from thawed PBMCs was performed via magnetic negative selection. Germline V gene lookup returns CDR1 ENHRY and CDR2 SYGVKD. CDR3 length: 15 residues. The germline V and J ends were trimmed by 0 bases and 4 bases, with 12 bases remaining between them. A note on this clone: Its antigen is unknown.

TCRdb keeps only in-frame clones here, not all; method: immunoSEQ multiplex PCR. The profile shows around 18,000 clones, 70% of them singletons. This material consisted of CD4+ T cells from blood, taken before the fourth cycle of nivolumab. The genes are TRBV10-3 and TRBJ1-2; possible D gene TRBD1, 5 bases. The sequence was obtained from a human donor with classical Hodgkin lymphoma. This chain's CDR3 is CAISESRGVLYGYTF. CDR3 nucleotides: TGTGCCATCAGTGAGTCGAGAGGGGTGCTCTATGGCTACACCTTC.